This T cell receptor (beta chain) was observed in a study of shared clonotypes between healthy human individuals. Study results and caveats: It was only blood that was sampled, and tissue repertoires likely differ.

About this clone itself: Its cognate antigen is unknown. Other DNA sequences in this specimen translate into the identical CDR3.

The CDR3 spans 11 residues. V was pared by 6 bases and J by 6 bases, with 12 bases between. Germline values: CDR1 SQVTM, CDR2 ANQGSEA. Repertoires were generated with immunoSEQ multiplex PCR, while TCRdb's copy carries only in-frame clones and drops some. The sample records some 2.3 million clones, just over 90% being singletons. Sequencing used naive CD4+ T cells from PBMCs. Subset: CD45RA+ positively selected. The TCR originated in a man between 18 and 29 years old in good health. Some clones in this sample may be carry-over from other donors' samples. The gene calls are TRBV29-1 and TRBJ2-7; D might be TRBD1 or TRBD2, each matching 5 bases. CDR3 residues: CSVGTSAEQYF. CDR3 nucleotide sequence: TGCAGCGTCGGGACCTCTGCCGAGCAGTACTTC.